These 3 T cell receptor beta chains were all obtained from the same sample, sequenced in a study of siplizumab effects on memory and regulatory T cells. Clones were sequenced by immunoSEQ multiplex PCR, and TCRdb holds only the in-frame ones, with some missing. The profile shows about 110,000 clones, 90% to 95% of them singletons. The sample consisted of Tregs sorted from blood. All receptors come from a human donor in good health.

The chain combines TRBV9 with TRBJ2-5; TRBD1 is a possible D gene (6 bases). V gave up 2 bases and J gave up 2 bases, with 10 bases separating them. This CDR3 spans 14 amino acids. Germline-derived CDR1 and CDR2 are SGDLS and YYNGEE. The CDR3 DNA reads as TGTGCCAGCAGCGTCTCAGGGGCTCAAGAGACCCAGTACTTC. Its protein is CASSVSGAQETQYF.

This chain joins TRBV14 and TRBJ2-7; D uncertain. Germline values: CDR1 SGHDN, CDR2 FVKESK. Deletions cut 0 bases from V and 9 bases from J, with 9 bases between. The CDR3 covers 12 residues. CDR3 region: CASSQDLRPQYF. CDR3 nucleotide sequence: TGTGCCAGCAGCCAAGATCTTAGGCCGCAGTACTTC.

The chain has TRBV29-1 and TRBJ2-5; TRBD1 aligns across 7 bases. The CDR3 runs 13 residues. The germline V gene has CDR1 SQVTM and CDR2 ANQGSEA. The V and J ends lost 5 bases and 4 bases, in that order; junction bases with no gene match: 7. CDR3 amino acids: CSVQTGVAETQYF. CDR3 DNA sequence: TGCAGCGTTCAAACAGGGGTGGCAGAGACCCAGTACTTC.